The present T cell receptor (beta chain) was sequenced within a study of cytotoxic CD8 clonotypes in ibrutinib-treated CLL. Here immunoSEQ multiplex PCR was the method, and the copy in TCRdb shows in-frame clones only, minus some. The profile covers 60,000 to 75,000 clones, with 75% to 95% appearing a single time and around 3.1% taken by the ten largest. Findings and caveats of the study: At baseline, clonality was higher than in age-matched healthy donors and correlated with CD8+ counts.

After removal of 4 bases from V and 7 bases from J, the junction contained 9 bases not matched to a gene. Germline V gene lookup returns CDR1 SGHNT and CDR2 YYREEE (reference sequence). This CDR3 spans 15 amino acids. With respect to this clone: Its antigen is undetermined.

This clonotype was sampled from a human donor with chronic lymphocytic leukemia. Sequences were derived from PBMCs, sampled after 12 months of ibrutinib treatment. The chain combines TRBV5-4 with TRBJ1-1; 11 bases are shared with TRBD1. In nucleotides, the CDR3 is TGTGCCAGCAGCCCCGGGGACAGGGGGAGGGGTGAAGCTTTCTTT. Protein: CASSPGDRGRGEAFF. The full variable domain, with the rest looked up from reference TRBV5-4 and TRBJ1-1, is ETGVTQSPTHLIKTRGQQVTLRCSSQSGHNTVSWYQQALGQGPQFIFQYYREEENGRGNFPPRFSGLQFPNYSSELNVNALELDDSALYLCASSPGDRGRGEAFFGQGTRLTVV.